The 25 T cell receptor beta chains presented below share a single source sample, sequenced in a study of blood T cell repertoires in COVID-19. Libraries were prepared by immunoSEQ multiplex PCR; TCRdb keeps only in-frame clonotypes and omits some of them. The sample yields about 160,000 clones, 85% to 95% seen once. The sequencing sample was made of peripheral blood. Source of these receptors: a woman aged 50 to 60 with acute or convalescent COVID-19.

This clone was counted once. V usage is TRBV18 and J usage is TRBJ2-5; D is ambiguous. In germline, CDR1 is KGHSH, CDR2 LQKENI. The CDR3 contains 14 residues. V was trimmed by 1 base and J by 0 bases, leaving 6 bases between them. The CDR3: CASSPREYQETQYF. In DNA, the CDR3 is TGTGCCAGCTCACCACGAGAGTACCAAGAGACCCAGTACTTC.

The rearrangement uses TRBV30 and TRBJ2-1; 8 bases line up with TRBD2. The junction had 11 bases not matched to a gene; V was cut back by 4 bases and J by 9 bases. Germline CDR1 reads GTSNPN; CDR2 reads SVGIG (reference sequence). This CDR3 spans 14 amino acids. The CDR3 region is CAWKGSGTFFEQFF. The CDR3 nucleotides read TGTGCCTGGAAGGGTAGCGGGACATTCTTTGAGCAGTTCTTC. Full variable domain (outside the CDR3, taken from reference TRBV30 and TRBJ2-1): SQTIHQWPATLVQPVGSPLSLECTVEGTSNPNLYWYRQAAGRGLQLLFYSVGIGQISSEVPQNLSASRPQDRQFILSSKKLLLSDSGFYLCAWKGSGTFFEQFFGPGTRLTVL.

J is TRBJ2-1 and V is TRBV21-1; the tabulated D call, TRBD2, remains unverified against the DNA. TRBV21-1 is designated a pseudogene. The CDR3 sequence is 15 residues long. CDR3 residues: CATTELGRGYNEQFF. The CDR3 coding sequence is TGTGCCACCACGGAGTTGGGCCGGGGATACAATGAGCAGTTCTTC.

The chain recombines TRBV7-9 with TRBJ2-7, with a tentative D call TRBD1 (6 bases). This CDR3 spans 14 amino acids. V was shortened by 3 bases and J by 2 bases, with 11 bases between the two germline ends. Germline V gene lookup returns CDR1 SEHNR and CDR2 FQNEAQ (reference sequence). CDR3 residues: CASSLAGVTYEQYF. Here the CDR3 DNA reads TGTGCCAGCAGCTTGGCAGGGGTAACCTACGAGCAGTACTTC.

The CDR3 sequence is CASNLGGTEAFF. CDR3 coding DNA: TGTGCCAGCAACTTGGGGGGCACTGAAGCTTTCTTT. This chain uses TRBV12-3 or TRBV12-4 with TRBJ1-1; a weak D match, TRBD1 (5 bases). This CDR3 contains 12 residues. Trimming took off 7 bases at V and 4 bases at J, with 10 bases between the two ends.

This chain connects TRBV24-1 to TRBJ1-1; 9 bases align to TRBD1. J lost 4 bases, V lost 7 bases, and 6 bases had no gene match. CDR1 KGHDR and CDR2 SFDVKD come from the germline V gene. The CDR3 is 14 amino acids. The CDR3 loop reads CATRDRGGGTEAFF. As DNA, the CDR3 is TGTGCCACCAGGGACAGGGGAGGGGGCACTGAAGCTTTCTTT.

The J gene is TRBJ1-6, the V gene TRBV7-9; no firm D call. V was trimmed by 1 base and J by 7 bases, leaving 5 bases between them. CDR1 is SEHNR, CDR2 FQNEAQ, per germline (reference sequence). The CDR3 totals 13 residues. In nucleotides, the CDR3 is TGTGCCAGCAGCTTAGGAGGGAATTCACCCCTCCACTTT. It encodes CASSLGGNSPLHF.

The V and J genes are TRBV10-3 and TRBJ2-7, with a tentative D call TRBD2 (5 bases). Trimming took 3 bases from V and 4 from J, leaving 13 bases between them. Germline CDR1 ENHRY, CDR2 SYGVKD. The CDR3 is made up of 14 amino acids. This chain's CDR3 is CAISDFSGSYEQYF. In DNA form, the CDR3 reads TGTGCCATCAGTGATTTTTCGGGGAGTTACGAGCAGTACTTC.

The J gene is TRBJ1-3, the V gene TRBV4-3; possible D gene TRBD1, 5 bases. Germline CDR1 and CDR2: LGHNA and YSLEER. CDR3 length equals 15 residues. Deletions cut 0 bases from V and 0 bases from J, with 6 bases between. This chain's CDR3 is CASSQDRVSGNTIYF. DNA of the CDR3: TGCGCCAGCAGCCAAGACAGGGTCTCTGGAAACACCATATATTTT.

The rearrangement uses TRBV7-6 and TRBJ2-1; no definite D call. The germline V gene encodes CDR1 SGHVS and CDR2 FNYEAQ. The CDR3 runs 13 residues. The V gene lost 1 base and the J gene lost 8 bases, with 9 bases spanning the gap. CDR3 residues: CASSLVDGDEQFF. In DNA, the CDR3 is TGTGCCAGCAGCTTAGTCGATGGAGATGAGCAGTTCTTC.

This chain joins TRBV5-4 and TRBJ2-1, with D possibly being TRBD2 (5 bases). The CDR3 extends over 12 amino acids. The germline V and J ends were trimmed by 4 bases and 9 bases, with 11 bases remaining between them. In germline, CDR1 is SGHNT, CDR2 YYREEE (reference sequence). CDR3: CASSPDSTEQFF. The CDR3, as DNA: TGTGCCAGCAGCCCGGACTCGACTGAGCAGTTCTTC.

This rearrangement joins TRBV5-8 to TRBJ1-6; D gene unclear. CDR1 SGHTS and CDR2 YDEGEE come from the germline V gene. V lost 3 bases and J 13 bases, leaving 8 bases between the germline ends. The length of the CDR3 is 11 residues. The CDR3 DNA is TGTGCCAGCAGCTCGGGGAGGCCCCTCCACTTT. Translating it yields CASSSGRPLHF.

The sample holds one count of this clone. The chain employs TRBV12-3 or TRBV12-4 and TRBJ2-3; TRBD2 aligns across 8 bases. This CDR3 region has 13 residues. The V segment lost 5 bases and the J segment 11 bases; nucleotides outside the gene matches: 9. CDR3 in amino acids: CASSTKGTREQYF. CDR3 sequence (DNA): TGTGCCAGCAGTACAAAAGGGACTAGAGAGCAGTATTTT.

The J gene is TRBJ2-7, the V gene TRBV2; D may be TRBD2 (6 bases). The CDR3 spans 16 residues. Trimming stripped 6 bases from V and 1 base from J, with 19 bases between. The germline gives CDR1 SNHLY, CDR2 FYNNEI. The CDR3 DNA reads as TGTGCCAGCAGCCTCGCTGGGGGGACCCTTTCCTACGAGCAGTACTTC. Translating it yields CASSLAGGTLSYEQYF.

The rearrangement joins TRBV9 to TRBJ2-1; D gene unclear. The CDR3 loop spans 13 amino acids. V gave up 3 bases and J gave up 5 bases, with 9 bases separating them. Germline V gives CDR1 SGDLS, CDR2 YYNGEE. The CDR3 nucleotides read TGTGCCAGCAGCGCCTACCCTCACAATGAGCAGTTCTTC. Translating it yields CASSAYPHNEQFF.

This chain links TRBV18 with TRBJ2-7, with 8 bases that match TRBD2. Germline CDR1 is KGHSH and CDR2 is LQKENI. The length of the CDR3 is 15 residues. The V segment lost 4 bases and the J segment 5 bases; nucleotides outside the gene matches: 10. The CDR3 protein is CASSLGAGDVHEQYF. DNA of the CDR3: TGTGCCAGCTCACTTGGAGCGGGAGACGTCCACGAGCAGTACTTC.

The DNA for the CDR3 is TGTGCCAGCAGACGCTTTCTAGCGGGGAGCACAGATACGCAGTATTTT. It encodes CASRRFLAGSTDTQYF. V and J are TRBV2 and TRBJ2-3; TRBD2 agrees at 9 bases. The germline V gene has CDR1 SNHLY and CDR2 FYNNEI. The V segment lost 6 bases and the J segment 0 bases; nucleotides outside the gene matches: 7. CDR3 length equals 16 residues.

The DNA of the CDR3 is TGCGCCAGCAGCCTAGGGACTAGCGGTAACTACGAGCAGTACTTC. Translating it yields CASSLGTSGNYEQYF. V gene TRBV5-1 combines with J gene TRBJ2-7; 11 bases are a match to TRBD2. This CDR3 spans 15 amino acids. V lost 4 bases to trimming and J lost 3 bases; unmatched junction nucleotides: 6. The germline V gene has CDR1 SGHRS and CDR2 YFSETQ.

V usage is TRBV6-2 or TRBV6-3 and J usage is TRBJ2-1; possible D gene TRBD2, 6 bases. Germline V gene lookup returns CDR1 MNHEY and CDR2 SVGEGT. The V end was cut by 6 bases, the J end by 4 bases, with 22 bases between. The CDR3 is 17 amino acids. The CDR3, as DNA: TGTGCCAGCAGCCGTCTCTCGAGCGGGCGTATATACAATGAGCAGTTCTTC. Its translation is CASSRLSSGRIYNEQFF.

This clone was picked up one time. V and J are TRBV24-1 and TRBJ2-3, with D perhaps matching TRBD1 (5 bases). Trimming shortened V by 7 bases and J by 5 bases, and 21 bases separated the two germline ends. Germline CDR1 and CDR2: KGHDR and SFDVKD. The CDR3 consists of 16 residues. The DNA of the CDR3 is TGTGCCACCAGCCCTCTGGGAAACGACCAGGGAGATACGCAGTATTTT. Its translation: CATSPLGNDQGDTQYF.

V usage is TRBV28 and J usage is TRBJ1-1; TRBD1 might be the D (6 bases). Trimming took off 7 bases at V and 0 bases at J, with 15 bases between the two ends. The germline CDR1 and CDR2 sequences are MDHEN and SYDVKM. The CDR3 covers 15 residues. In nucleotides, the CDR3 is TGTGCCAGCAACCTGGACAGTCACTTGAACACTGAAGCTTTCTTT. Encoded protein: CASNLDSHLNTEAFF.

The gene calls are TRBV4-1 and TRBJ1-4; 10 nucleotides line up with TRBD1. Trimming removed 2 bases from V and 8 bases from J; junction bases left unmatched: 5. The germline V gene has CDR1 MGHRA and CDR2 YSYEKL. The length of the CDR3 is 15 residues. CDR3 bases: TGCGCCAGCAGCCAAATACCGGGACAGGGGGAAAAACTGTTTTTT. Translating it yields CASSQIPGQGEKLFF.

The chain joins TRBV29-1 to TRBJ2-5; 8 nucleotides align to TRBD2. The germline V gene has CDR1 SQVTM and CDR2 ANQGSEA. The CDR3 has 13 amino acids. The trim removed 3 bases at V and 5 bases at J, leaving 5 bases unmatched. CDR3 nucleotides: TGCAGCGTTGAGACTAGCGTGGGCGAGACCCAGTACTTC. It encodes CSVETSVGETQYF. The whole variable domain, remainder taken from reference TRBV29-1 and TRBJ2-5, is SAVISQKPSRDICQRGTSLTIQCQVDSQVTMMFWYRQQPGQSLTLIATANQGSEATYESGFVIDKFPISRPNLTFSTLTVSNMSPEDSSIYLCSVETSVGETQYFGPGTRLLVL.

The rearrangement uses TRBV10-2 and TRBJ2-3, with 7 bases aligning to TRBD1. Losses at the gene ends were 7 bases for V and 2 bases for J; bases not matched to a gene: 6. The V gene's germline CDR1 is WSHSY and CDR2 SAAADI. This CDR3 spans 14 amino acids. The CDR3 here is CASIRGPDTDTQYF. The CDR3 DNA is TGCGCCAGCATTAGGGGGCCGGACACAGATACGCAGTATTTT.

The gene calls are TRBV6-2 or TRBV6-3 and TRBJ1-1; D is ambiguous. Trimming took off 6 bases at V and 1 base at J, with 12 bases between the two ends. CDR1 and CDR2 from the germline V gene are MNHEY and SVGEGT. The CDR3 length is 14 residues. CDR3 sequence (DNA): TGTGCCAGCAGCCTAACAGCGGCGAACACTGAAGCTTTCTTT. Protein sequence: CASSLTAANTEAFF.